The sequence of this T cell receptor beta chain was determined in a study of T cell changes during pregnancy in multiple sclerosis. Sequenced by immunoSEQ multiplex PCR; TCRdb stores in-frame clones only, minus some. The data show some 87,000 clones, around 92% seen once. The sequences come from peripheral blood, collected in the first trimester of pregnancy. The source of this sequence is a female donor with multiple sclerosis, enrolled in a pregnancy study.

The CDR3 DNA reads TGTGCCAGCAGCTTAAGTCCCAGAGAGACCCAGTACTTC. Amino acid sequence: CASSLSPRETQYF. This chain uses TRBV7-6 with TRBJ2-5; D is unresolved. This CDR3 spans 13 amino acids. V was cut by 2 bases and J by 4 bases, with 8 bases left in between. Looked up from germline, CDR1 is SGHVS and CDR2 is FNYEAQ.